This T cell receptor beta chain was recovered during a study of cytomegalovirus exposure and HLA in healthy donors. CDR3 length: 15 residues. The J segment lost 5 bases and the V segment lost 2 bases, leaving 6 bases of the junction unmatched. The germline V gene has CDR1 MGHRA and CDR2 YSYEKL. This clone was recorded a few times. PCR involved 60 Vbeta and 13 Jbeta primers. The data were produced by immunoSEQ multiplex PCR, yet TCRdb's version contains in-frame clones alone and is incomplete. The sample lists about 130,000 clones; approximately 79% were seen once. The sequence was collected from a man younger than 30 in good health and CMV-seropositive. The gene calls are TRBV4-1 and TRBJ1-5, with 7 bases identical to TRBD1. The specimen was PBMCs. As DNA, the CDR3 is TGCGCCAGCAGCCAATACAGGGGCACCTATCAGCCCCAGCATTTT. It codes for CASSQYRGTYQPQHF.